The present entry profiles one T cell receptor (beta chain) with its context. The target of this receptor is not known. The sample holds no much larger clone one base away, and base qualities are not on file. This sample is part of a study of T-cell reconstitution after alpha-beta-depleted transplantation in children (dated by TCRdb to 2015 to 2016). With regard to the full study: The study quantitatively tracked T-cell immune reconstitution after TCRalphabeta/CD19-depleted allogeneic hematopoietic cell transplantation in children using TCR repertoire profiling.

Library preparation used PCR. The run used an Illumina HiSeq 2500. Molecular barcoding was employed in the preparation of TCR libraries, with unique molecular identifiers being used to normalize TCRbeta repertoire quantification. TCRdb handled the public reads itself, with Q25 trimming in fastp and clone calling in MiXCR, and kept productive beta chains. Each record represents a unique CDR3 protein, reported with the most common genes and DNA among its rows. This sample comprises 350,000 to 400,000 distinct CDR3 sequences, about a fifth of them detected only once. Around 4% of the sample goes to the ten largest clones. The sequence was obtained from a human donor who donated a stem cell graft to a child with acute myeloid leukemia. Sequenced here: PBMCs from the stem cell graft donor, sampled from the stem cell graft.

The nucleotide sequence is TGTGCCAGCAGTGAAATGAAGTTCAAAACGGCGAGCTCCTACAATGAGCAGTTCTTC. Its translation is CASSEMKFKTASSYNEQFF. Recombination connected TRBV25-1 to TRBJ2-1, with the D gene too uncertain to name. CDR1 MGHDK and CDR2 SYGVNS were looked up in the germline V gene. Cut back by 2 bases and 0 bases, the V and J ends lie 20 bases apart. Spanning cysteine to phenylalanine, the CDR3 consists of 19 amino acids. This entry keeps only the CDR3 DNA: 57 bases, framed from base 1.